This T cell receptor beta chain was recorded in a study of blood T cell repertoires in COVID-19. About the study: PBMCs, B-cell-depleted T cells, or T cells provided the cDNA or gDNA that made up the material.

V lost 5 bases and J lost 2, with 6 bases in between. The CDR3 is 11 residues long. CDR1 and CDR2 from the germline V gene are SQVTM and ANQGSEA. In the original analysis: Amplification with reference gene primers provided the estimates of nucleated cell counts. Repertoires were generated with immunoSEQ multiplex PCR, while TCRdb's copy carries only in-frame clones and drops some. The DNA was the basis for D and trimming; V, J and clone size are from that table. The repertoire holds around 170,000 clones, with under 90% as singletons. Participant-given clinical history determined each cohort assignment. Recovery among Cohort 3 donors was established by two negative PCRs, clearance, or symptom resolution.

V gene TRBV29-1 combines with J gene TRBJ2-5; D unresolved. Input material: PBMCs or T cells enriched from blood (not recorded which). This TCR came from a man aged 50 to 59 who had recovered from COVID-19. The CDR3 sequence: CSVSRQETQYF. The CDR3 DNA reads TGCAGCGTTTCCCGTCAAGAGACCCAGTACTTC.